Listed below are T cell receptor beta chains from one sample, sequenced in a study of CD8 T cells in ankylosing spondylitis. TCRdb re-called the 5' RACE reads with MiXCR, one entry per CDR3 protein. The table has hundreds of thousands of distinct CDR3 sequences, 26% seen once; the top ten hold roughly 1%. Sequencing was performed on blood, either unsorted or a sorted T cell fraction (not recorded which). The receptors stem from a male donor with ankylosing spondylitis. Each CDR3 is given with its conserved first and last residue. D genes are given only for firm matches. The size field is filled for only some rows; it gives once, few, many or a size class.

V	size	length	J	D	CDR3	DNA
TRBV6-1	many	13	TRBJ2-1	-	CASREPAYNEQFF	TGTGCCAGCAGGGAACCGGCCTACAATGAGCAGTTCTTC
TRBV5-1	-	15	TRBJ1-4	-	CASSLRGEPNEKLFF	TGCGCCAGCAGCCTTCGCGGGGAGCCCAATGAAAAACTGTTTTTT
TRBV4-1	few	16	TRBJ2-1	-	CASSQVTGKFGNEQFF	TGCGCCAGCAGCCAAGTTACAGGGAAGTTTGGCAATGAGCAGTTCTTC
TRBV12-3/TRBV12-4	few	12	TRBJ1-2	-	CASSFSGGGYTF	TGTGCCAGCAGTTTTTCAGGCGGTGGCTACACCTTC
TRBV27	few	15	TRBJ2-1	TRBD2	CASSLWGRVENEQFF	TGTGCCAGCAGTCTCTGGGGGAGGGTTGAGAATGAGCAGTTCTTC
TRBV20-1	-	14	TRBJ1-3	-	CSARNYRVENTIYF	TGCAGTGCTAGAAATTACAGGGTTGAAAACACCATATATTTT
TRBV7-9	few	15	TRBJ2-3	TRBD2	CASSQRGVNTDTQYF	TGTGCCAGCAGCCAACGGGGGGTAAACACAGATACGCAGTATTTT
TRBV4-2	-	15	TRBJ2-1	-	CASSQDWGAYNEQFF	TGTGCCAGCAGCCAAGACTGGGGGGCCTACAATGAGCAGTTCTTC
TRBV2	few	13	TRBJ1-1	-	CASSARQEIQAFF	TGTGCCAGCAGCGCCAGACAGGAGATCCAAGCTTTCTTT
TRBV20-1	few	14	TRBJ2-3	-	CSARAPGPTATQYF	TGCAGTGCTAGAGCCCCGGGACCCACAGCTACGCAGTATTTT
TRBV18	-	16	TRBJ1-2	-	CASSPPVGLSNYGYTF	TGTGCCAGCTCACCACCGGTCGGCCTTTCTAACTATGGCTACACCTTC
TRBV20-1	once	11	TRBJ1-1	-	CSPRGEDEAFF	TGCAGTCCGAGAGGGGAAGACGAAGCTTTCTTT
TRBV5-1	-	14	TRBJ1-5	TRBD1	CASSLSAGGQPQHF	TGCGCCAGCAGCTTGTCGGCAGGGGGGCAGCCCCAGCATTTT
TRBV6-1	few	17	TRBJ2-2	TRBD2	CASRAFSRGGNTGELFF	TGTGCCAGCAGGGCCTTCTCTCGCGGGGGAAACACCGGGGAGCTGTTTTTT
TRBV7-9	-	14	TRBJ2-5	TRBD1	CASSFGQDGETQYF	TGTGCCAGCAGCTTCGGACAGGATGGAGAGACCCAGTACTTC
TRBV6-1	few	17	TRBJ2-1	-	CASRPVKDTLSYNEQFF	TGTGCCAGCAGACCAGTAAAGGACACACTATCCTACAATGAGCAGTTCTTC
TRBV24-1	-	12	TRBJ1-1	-	CATSLSLAEAFF	TGTGCCACCAGTTTAAGCTTGGCTGAAGCTTTCTTT
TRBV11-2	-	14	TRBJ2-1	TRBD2	CASSSSGGGNEQFF	TGTGCCAGCAGCTCTAGCGGGGGAGGGAATGAGCAGTTCTTC
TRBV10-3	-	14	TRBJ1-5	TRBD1	CATELGTGNQPQHF	TGTGCCACCGAATTAGGGACAGGGAATCAGCCCCAGCATTTT
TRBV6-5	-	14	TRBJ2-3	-	CASSYSSRPDTQYF	TGTGCCAGCAGTTACTCGAGTAGACCAGATACGCAGTATTTT
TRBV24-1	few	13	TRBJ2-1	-	CATSDLEGREQFF	TGTGCCACCAGTGATTTGGAGGGCCGTGAGCAGTTCTTC
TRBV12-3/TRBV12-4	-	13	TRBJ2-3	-	CASQRSSTDTQYF	TGTGCCAGCCAGAGGTCTAGCACAGATACGCAGTATTTT
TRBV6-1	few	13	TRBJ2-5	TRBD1	CASSRDRGGSRYF	TGTGCCAGCAGTCGGGACAGGGGTGGTTCTCGGTACTTC
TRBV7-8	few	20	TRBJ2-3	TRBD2	CASSPRTSGSVLFSTDTQYF	TGTGCCAGCAGCCCCCGGACTAGCGGGAGTGTCCTATTTAGCACAGATACGCAGTATTTT
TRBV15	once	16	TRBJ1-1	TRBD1	CATSRPRGGARAEAFF	TGTGCCACCAGCAGACCCAGGGGGGGGGCGAGGGCTGAAGCTTTCTTT
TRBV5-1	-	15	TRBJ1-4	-	CASSPQGANYEKLFF	TGCGCCAGCAGCCCCCAGGGAGCCAACTATGAAAAACTGTTTTTT
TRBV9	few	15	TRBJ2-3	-	CASSVGGIGADTQYF	TGTGCCAGCAGCGTAGGCGGGATAGGGGCAGATACGCAGTATTTT
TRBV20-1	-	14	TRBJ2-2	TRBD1	CSAADRAGPGELFF	TGCAGTGCAGCAGACAGGGCAGGTCCCGGGGAGCTGTTTTTT
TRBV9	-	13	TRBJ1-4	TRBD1	CASSDRTGGKLFF	TGTGCCAGCAGCGACCGGACAGGAGGAAAACTGTTTTTT
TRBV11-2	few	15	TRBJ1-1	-	CASRSIRAGNTEAFF	TGTGCCAGCAGATCGATCCGGGCGGGGAACACTGAAGCTTTCTTT
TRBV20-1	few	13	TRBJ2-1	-	CSASGSRDNEQFF	TGCAGTGCTAGTGGTTCTCGGGACAATGAGCAGTTCTTC
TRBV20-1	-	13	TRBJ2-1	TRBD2	CSAGLAGAAEQFF	TGCAGTGCTGGACTAGCGGGAGCCGCTGAGCAGTTCTTC
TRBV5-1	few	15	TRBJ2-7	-	CASSNGAGGSYEQYF	TGCGCCAGCAGCAACGGGGCAGGGGGGTCCTACGAGCAGTACTTC
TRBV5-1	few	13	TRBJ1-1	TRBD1	CASSSTGVGEAFF	TGCGCCAGCAGCTCAACAGGGGTCGGTGAAGCTTTCTTT
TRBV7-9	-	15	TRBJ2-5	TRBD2	CASSLRGGVEKTQYF	TGTGCCAGCAGCTTACGCGGGGGGGTCGAAAAGACCCAGTACTTC
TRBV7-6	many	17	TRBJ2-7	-	CASSLVAPGTTIYEQYF	TGTGCCAGCAGCTTAGTGGCCCCCGGGACAACGATATACGAGCAGTACTTC
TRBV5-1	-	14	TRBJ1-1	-	CASSSQVAGTEAFF	TGCGCCAGCAGCTCGCAGGTAGCGGGGACTGAAGCTTTCTTT
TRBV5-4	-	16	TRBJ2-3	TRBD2	CASRPGLERHTDTQYF	TGTGCCAGCAGACCCGGACTAGAAAGACACACAGATACGCAGTATTTT
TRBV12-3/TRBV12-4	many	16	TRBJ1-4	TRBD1	CASSLELDRGTGKLFF	TGTGCCAGCAGTTTAGAGCTCGACAGGGGTACAGGAAAACTGTTTTTT
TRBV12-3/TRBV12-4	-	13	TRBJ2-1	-	CASSLVYYNEQFF	TGTGCCAGCAGTCTCGTCTACTACAATGAGCAGTTCTTC
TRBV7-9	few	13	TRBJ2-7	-	CASSPSATHEQYF	TGTGCCAGCAGCCCATCAGCCACCCACGAGCAGTACTTC
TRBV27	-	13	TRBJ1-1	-	CASSLNRYTEAFF	TGTGCCAGCAGTTTAAACCGGTACACTGAAGCTTTCTTT
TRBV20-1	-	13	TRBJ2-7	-	CSAVRLDSYEQYF	TGCAGTGCTGTACGACTAGACTCCTACGAGCAGTACTTC
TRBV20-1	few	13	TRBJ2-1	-	CSARVLSYNEQFF	TGCAGTGCTAGGGTACTCTCCTACAATGAGCAGTTCTTC
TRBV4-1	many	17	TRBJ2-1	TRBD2	CASSQVQGGSDYNEQFF	TGCGCCAGCAGCCAAGTTCAGGGCGGGAGCGACTACAATGAGCAGTTCTTC
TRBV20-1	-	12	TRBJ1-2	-	CSAIARGEGYTF	TGCAGTGCGATCGCCAGGGGAGAGGGCTACACCTTC
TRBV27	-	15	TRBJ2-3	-	CASRRQAISSHTQYF	TGTGCCAGCAGACGACAGGCAATATCGTCCCATACGCAGTATTTT
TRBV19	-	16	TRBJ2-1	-	CASRDSSGSVYNEQFF	TGTGCCAGTAGGGATTCCTCCGGGAGTGTATACAATGAGCAGTTCTTC
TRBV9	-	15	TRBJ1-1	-	CASSVGPNRNTEAFF	TGTGCCAGCAGCGTAGGTCCCAATAGGAACACTGAAGCTTTCTTT
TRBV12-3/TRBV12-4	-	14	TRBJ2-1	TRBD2	CASSLSSGRYEQFF	TGTGCCAGCAGTTTGAGTAGCGGGAGATATGAGCAGTTCTTC
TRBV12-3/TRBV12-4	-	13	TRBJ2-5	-	CASSLTQGGLKDF	TGTGCCAGCAGCCTAACCCAGGGGGGACTAAAAGACTTC
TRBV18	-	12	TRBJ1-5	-	CASSENDQPQHF	TGTGCCAGCTCAGAGAACGATCAGCCCCAGCATTTT